This T cell receptor beta chain originates from a study of preoperative IRX-2 immunotherapy in early breast cancer. Generated by immunoSEQ multiplex PCR, the TCRdb table keeps only in-frame clones and is missing some. The sample lists around 62,000 clones, around 94% occurring once. CDR3 length: 15 amino acids. V dropped 6 bases and J dropped 8 bases, with 19 bases sitting between them. Germline lookup yields CDR1 MDHEN and CDR2 SYDVKM. Treatment meaning: preoperative locoregional IRX-2 cytokine immunotherapy. Samples came from a phase Ib trial of preoperative locoregional IRX-2 cytokine immunotherapy.

This sequence joins TRBV28 and TRBJ1-4, with unresolved D. Sampling was conducted from a patient treated with IRX-2 immunotherapy. This TCR came from a human donor with breast cancer. The CDR3 loop reads CASRGRLLRGEKLFF. CDR3 sequence (DNA): TGTGCCAGCAGAGGTAGACTCTTAAGAGGGGAAAAACTGTTTTTT.